The next 10 T cell receptor beta chains were all read from a single sample in a study of shared clonotypes between healthy human individuals. Clones were read by immunoSEQ multiplex PCR, and TCRdb kept only the in-frame ones, dropping some. The sample lists around 330,000 clones, 74% occurring once. The specimen was memory CD4+ T cells sorted from blood. The subset was: CD45RA-negative fraction. These receptor sequences come from a young man in good health.

The rearrangement links TRBV13 to TRBJ2-1, with 12 bases matching TRBD2. The CDR3 runs to 16 residues. Germline trimming cut 5 bases from V and 3 bases from J; bases unmatched to any gene: 5. From germline, CDR1 is PRHDT and CDR2 FYEKMQ (reference sequence). In nucleotides, the CDR3 is TGTGCCAGCAGCACCGGACTAGCGGGGCTCTACAATGAGCAGTTCTTC. Protein product: CASSTGLAGLYNEQFF.

Comments on this clone: The identical CDR3 is also encoded by other nucleotide sequences in the sample. V and J are TRBV6-5 and TRBJ1-2; TRBD1 is a possible D gene (6 bases). V lost 6 bases and J 4 bases, leaving 15 bases between the germline ends. This CDR3 has 14 residues. Germline CDR1 MNHEY, CDR2 SVGAGI. CDR3 sequence: CASSLGGQPYGYTF. The DNA for the CDR3 is TGTGCCAGCAGCCTCGGTGGACAGCCCTATGGCTACACCTTC.

The gene calls are TRBV18 and TRBJ2-2, with D possibly matching TRBD2 (6 bases). Per germline, CDR1 KGHSH and CDR2 LQKENI. The ends were cut back, 1 base at V and 0 bases at J, with 9 bases in the middle. The CDR3 has 16 residues. CDR3 in DNA: TGTGCCAGCTCACCACGGGGGGTCGCGAACACCGGGGAGCTGTTTTTT. It translates to CASSPRGVANTGELFF.

This clone appeared a single time. This chain links TRBV18 with TRBJ1-5; 7 positions agree with TRBD1. This CDR3 has 14 amino acids. The J segment lost 9 bases and the V segment lost 2 bases, leaving 7 bases of the junction unmatched. Germline V lookup: CDR1 KGHSH, CDR2 LQKENI. CDR3 bases: TGTGCCAGCTCACCAGACAGGGAGGTCCGGCCCCAGCATTTT. It is translated as CASSPDREVRPQHF.

A few counts support this clone. The chain has TRBV2 and TRBJ1-5, with a tentative D call TRBD1 (6 bases). CDR1 is SNHLY and CDR2 is FYNNEI in the germline V gene. This CDR3 comprises 13 residues. V lost 6 bases, J lost 3 bases, and 9 bases lay in between. CDR3 protein: CASRGQNNQPQHF. The CDR3 DNA reads as TGTGCCAGCAGAGGACAGAACAATCAGCCCCAGCATTTT.

In the case of this clone: In the same sample, other DNA sequences code for this CDR3. This sequence joins TRBV6-5 and TRBJ1-2; D possibly corresponds to TRBD1 (6 bases). Germline CDR1 MNHEY, CDR2 SVGAGI. V dropped 6 bases and J dropped 2 bases, with 16 bases sitting between them. The CDR3 is made up of 15 amino acids. The DNA of the CDR3 is TGTGCCAGCAGAAGACCCATTGGACAGAACTATGGCTACACCTTC. It encodes CASRRPIGQNYGYTF.

This clone was seen only once. The chain carries TRBV7-9 and TRBJ2-7; the D is unclear. Germline loops: CDR1 SEHNR, CDR2 FQNEAQ (reference sequence). V gave up 1 base and J gave up 6 bases, with 16 bases separating them. The CDR3 spans 15 residues. For the CDR3, the DNA is TGTGCCAGCAGCTTAGGAGGTAGTTTTATGGGCGAGCAGTACTTC. This codes for CASSLGGSFMGEQYF.

The chain uses TRBV28 and TRBJ2-1; 12 bases are shared with TRBD1. The germline CDR1 and CDR2 sequences are MDHEN and SYDVKM. Trimming at V came to 6 bases and at J to 5 bases, leaving 5 bases not matched to a gene. The CDR3 totals 15 residues. The CDR3 sequence is CASRMGTGGHNEQFF. The CDR3 DNA sequence: TGTGCCAGCAGGATGGGGACAGGGGGCCACAATGAGCAGTTCTTC.

As DNA, the CDR3 is TGTGCCAGCAGTGAATCGGCAGGCGGCTACACCTTC. Its protein product is CASSESAGGYTF. The rearrangement joins TRBV6-1 to TRBJ1-2; unclear D gene. Per germline, CDR1 MNHNS and CDR2 SASEGT. Trimming left V 2 bases short and J 8 bases short, with 9 bases between. This CDR3 contains 12 residues.

The J gene is TRBJ2-7, the V gene TRBV5-1; D unresolved. With 2 bases removed from V and 5 bases from J, the gap between germline ends came to 8 bases. Germline CDR1 SGHRS, CDR2 YFSETQ. The CDR3 is 12 residues long. The DNA for the CDR3 is TGCGCCAGCAGCTTTCCCCATGACGAGCAGTACTTC. Protein: CASSFPHDEQYF.